This TCR beta chain was profiled in a study of T-cell memory formation after mild COVID-19. Notes on the study in general: The finding that pre-infection memory included some responding clones suggested that cross-reactive memory joined. Contracting clones from day 15 to 85 had balanced CD4/CD8; later expanders favoured CD4+.

TCRdb redid the calling of the 5' RACE reads with MiXCR, one entry per CDR3 protein. The sample holds roughly 190,000 distinct CDR3 sequences, more than 25% seen once. This clonotype appeared a single time. The antigen is not known. CDR1 and CDR2 from the germline V gene are SEHNR and FQNEAQ (reference sequence). This CDR3 has 14 residues. The junction had 8 bases not matched to a gene; V was cut back by 5 bases and J by 4 bases. The sequence derives from an adult woman who had mild COVID-19 (a few samples of this study predate the infection). Cell type and time point are not known. The sample comprised PBMCs or a T cell subset sorted from them (not recorded which). V is TRBV7-9 and J is TRBJ2-7; 7 nucleotides agree with TRBD1. The CDR3 reads CASSIGTVEYEQYF. CDR3 coding DNA: TGTGCCAGCAGCATCGGGACAGTCGAATACGAGCAGTACTTC.